The clone carrying this T cell receptor (beta chain) was observed a handful of times. What it binds is unknown. V shed 4 bases, J shed 6 bases, and the junction held 4 bases outside the gene matches. CDR3 length: 13 residues. Germline lookup yields CDR1 MNHEY and CDR2 SMNVEV (reference sequence). These data originate in a study of chemoradiotherapy in HPV16-positive cancers. Study-level results: Candidate HPV-specific clones and E7-related TCR motifs grew in tumor during treatment. HPV-specific T cells were functionally defined from only a couple of HPV16-positive patients.

Sequencing used immunoSEQ multiplex PCR; TCRdb keeps in-frame clones, though not all of them. The data contain tens of thousands of clones, about four fifths of them seen just once; the ten biggest clones take up 3.8%. The rearrangement links TRBV27 to TRBJ1-2, with TRBD1 matching 8 bases. The clonotype was recovered from a human donor with HPV-associated anogenital cancer. The sequencing here drew on blood, taken from a patient who underwent chemoradiotherapy. The chain's CDR3 is CASSSQGDNGYTF. Here the CDR3 DNA reads TGTGCCAGCAGTTCACAGGGGGATAATGGCTACACCTTC.